The next 19 T cell receptor beta chains were all read from a single sample in a study of shared clonotypes between healthy human individuals. Generated by immunoSEQ multiplex PCR, the TCRdb table keeps only in-frame clones and is missing some. The sample yields roughly 2.6 million clones, around nine tenths seen once. Sequencing was carried out using naive CD4+ T cells sorted from blood. This sample's subset: CD45RA+ positively selected. Every receptor here comes from a young man in good health.

The rearrangement links TRBV6-6 to TRBJ2-5; D is perhaps TRBD2 (6 bases). This CDR3 contains 14 residues. Trimming shortened V by 7 bases and J by 5 bases, and 17 bases separated the two germline ends. Germline V lookup: CDR1 MNHNY, CDR2 SVGAGI (reference sequence). The CDR3 spells CASTDPTGEETQYF. Here the CDR3 DNA reads TGTGCCAGCACTGACCCGACGGGGGAGGAGACCCAGTACTTC.

The V gene is TRBV10-1, the J gene TRBJ2-3; 12 bases are a match to TRBD2. Germline-derived CDR1 and CDR2 are WNHNN and SYGVQD (reference sequence). The CDR3 totals 15 residues. Trimming cost V 5 bases and J 5 bases; bases outside gene matches: 5. The CDR3 DNA follows: TGCGCCAGCAGTAGACTAGCGGGGGCAAAAGATACGCAGTATTTT. Protein sequence: CASSRLAGAKDTQYF.

This clone came up a few times. J is TRBJ1-1 and V is TRBV30, with 7 bases matching TRBD1. Germline lookup yields CDR1 GTSNPN and CDR2 SVGIG (reference sequence). The CDR3 loop spans 13 amino acids. V shed 2 bases and J 6 bases; nucleotides not matched to a gene: 6. Here the CDR3 reads CAWSTQGKSEAFF. The CDR3 DNA reads TGTGCCTGGAGTACACAGGGGAAGTCTGAAGCTTTCTTT.

On this clone: The identical CDR3 is also encoded by other nucleotide sequences in the sample. The rearrangement links TRBV9 to TRBJ2-1; 9 bases map to TRBD2. V was pared by 2 bases and J by 6 bases, with 3 bases of the junction left unmatched. This CDR3 spans 14 amino acids. CDR1 is SGDLS and CDR2 is YYNGEE in the germline V gene. The CDR3 protein is CASSVATSGNEQFF. CDR3 DNA: TGTGCCAGCAGCGTCGCGACTAGCGGCAATGAGCAGTTCTTC.

This sequence joins TRBV11-2 and TRBJ2-1, with 9 bases fitting TRBD1. Germline loops: CDR1 SGHAT, CDR2 FQNNGV. CDR3 size: 16 residues. J was trimmed by 6 bases and V by 6 bases; bases with no gene match: 12. The CDR3 spells CASRRPGTGKGNEQFF. For the CDR3, the DNA is TGTGCCAGCAGACGACCCGGGACAGGGAAGGGCAATGAGCAGTTCTTC.

This clone turned up a few times. The V gene is TRBV10-3, the J gene TRBJ1-1, with a tentative D call TRBD1 (6 bases). CDR3 length: 15 residues. Germline CDR1 reads ENHRY; CDR2 reads SYGVKD. Trimming took off 2 bases at V and 4 bases at J, with 14 bases between the two ends. The CDR3 DNA follows: TGTGCCATCAGTGAGACTAGGGGGGCTGGCACTGAAGCTTTCTTT. This encodes CAISETRGAGTEAFF.

This clone was detected once. Additional DNA sequences in this sample encode the identical CDR3. The chain links TRBV30 to TRBJ2-5, with D unclear. CDR1 is GTSNPN, CDR2 SVGIG, per germline (reference sequence). V was clipped by 2 bases and J by 4 bases, with 11 bases between them. The CDR3 is made up of 13 amino acids. The DNA of the CDR3 is TGTGCCTGGAGTCCCCTCCCAGGAGAGACCCAGTACTTC. This encodes CAWSPLPGETQYF.

The chain employs TRBV5-4 and TRBJ1-1, with no clear D. Trimming removed 2 bases at V and 0 bases at J, with 5 bases between. The germline gives CDR1 SGHNT, CDR2 YYREEE (reference sequence). CDR3 size: 13 residues. The CDR3 DNA reads as TGTGCCAGCAGCTTCGACGTGAACACTGAAGCTTTCTTT. Translating it yields CASSFDVNTEAFF.

The J gene is TRBJ2-3, the V gene TRBV10-1; D gene uncertain. Germline V gives CDR1 WNHNN, CDR2 SYGVQD (reference sequence). There are 12 residues in the CDR3. Trimming cost V 7 bases and J 6 bases, with 11 bases left between them. Here the CDR3 DNA reads TGCGCCAGCAAGGACCCTAGTGATACGCAGTATTTT. This gives the protein CASKDPSDTQYF.

The rearrangement joins TRBV5-1 to TRBJ2-1; D might be TRBD2 (7 bases). The germline CDR1 and CDR2 sequences are SGHRS and YFSETQ. The length of the CDR3 is 15 residues. The V end was cut by 0 bases, the J end by 5 bases, with 12 bases between. Here the CDR3 DNA reads TGCGCCAGCAGCTTGGTGGCCGGGGGGCACAATGAGCAGTTCTTC. The encoded protein is CASSLVAGGHNEQFF.

As concerns this clone: This specimen includes other DNA sequences encoding the same CDR3. V gene TRBV18 combines with J gene TRBJ2-7; D call uncertain. The CDR3 has 14 residues. The V end lost 0 bases, the J end lost 1 base, and 7 bases lay between the germline ends. In germline, CDR1 is KGHSH, CDR2 LQKENI. The CDR3: CASSPPSRSYEQYF. DNA for the CDR3: TGTGCCAGCTCACCACCCTCCAGGTCCTACGAGCAGTACTTC. Full variable domain (outside the CDR3, taken from reference TRBV18 and TRBJ2-7): NAGVMQNPRHLVRRRGQEARLRCSPMKGHSHVYWYRQLPEEGLKFMVYLQKENIIDESGMPKERFSAEFPKEGPSILRIQQVVRGDSAAYFCASSPPSRSYEQYFGPGTRLTVT.

J is TRBJ2-2 and V is TRBV19; 7 bases map to TRBD2. Germline CDR1 LNHDA, CDR2 SQIVND (reference sequence). J lost 7 bases, V lost 3 bases, and 17 bases had no gene match. This CDR3 region has 18 residues. CDR3 nucleotide sequence: TGTGCCAGTAGTATTCCCCTAGGTGGCGGGAGATTCGGCGGGGAGCTGTTTTTT. Translation: CASSIPLGGGRFGGELFF.

This clone was recorded once. The rearrangement uses TRBV11-3 and TRBJ2-3; D unclear. The V gene's germline CDR1 is SGHNT and CDR2 YENEEA. Trimming cost V 4 bases and J 4 bases, with 12 bases left between them. There are 14 residues in the CDR3. CDR3 sequence: CASSSQDNADTQYF. CDR3 bases: TGTGCCAGCAGCTCTCAGGATAATGCAGATACGCAGTATTTT.

Comment on this clone: Other nucleotide sequences in the sample specify the same CDR3. The chain links TRBV29-1 to TRBJ1-2; D is uncertain. Trimming stripped 3 bases from V and 8 bases from J, with 1 base between. Germline-derived CDR1 and CDR2 are SQVTM and ANQGSEA. The CDR3 totals 8 residues. The CDR3 is CSVDGYTF. CDR3 sequence (DNA): TGCAGCGTTGACGGCTACACCTTC.

The V gene is TRBV6-5, the J gene TRBJ2-7; no clear D gene. The V end lost 8 bases, the J end lost 5 bases, and 22 bases lay between the germline ends. The CDR3 totals 15 residues. Per the germline V gene, CDR1 is MNHEY and CDR2 is SVGAGI. The CDR3 bases are TGTGCCAGCCGCCAATCGGTGGCACCCCCCCACGAGCAGTACTTC. Translating gives CASRQSVAPPHEQYF.

This rearrangement joins TRBV12-2 to TRBJ2-5; TRBD1, the D gene given by the table, was not confirmed from the DNA. TRBV12-2 is labeled a pseudogene. CDR3 length equals 19 residues. CDR3 coding DNA: TGTGCAAGTCGCTTACCCTTTGGCGACAGGGAGAGAGCAAAAGAGACCCAGTACTTC. This encodes CASRLPFGDRERAKETQYF.

The CDR3 region is CASNRAWNTEAFF. CDR3 DNA: TGTGCCAGCAACAGGGCGTGGAACACTGAAGCTTTCTTT. The V gene is TRBV2, the J gene TRBJ1-1; maybe TRBD1 (6 bases). The CDR3 has 13 amino acids. V was cut by 7 bases and J by 1 base, with 10 bases left in between. CDR1 and CDR2 (germline): SNHLY, FYNNEI.

V gene TRBV7-2 combines with J gene TRBJ2-2; TRBD2 matches 7 bases. Germline V gene lookup returns CDR1 SGHTA and CDR2 FQGNSA. The junction had 16 bases not matched to a gene; V was cut back by 1 base and J by 5 bases. CDR3 length: 19 residues. For the CDR3, the DNA is TGTGCCAGCAGCTTAGTCTTGGGTCTAGCGGTCCTAGGGACCGGGGAGCTGTTTTTT. Encoded protein: CASSLVLGLAVLGTGELFF.

The rearrangement uses TRBV18 and TRBJ2-3, with 8 bases lining up with TRBD2. Per germline, CDR1 KGHSH and CDR2 LQKENI. This CDR3 contains 16 residues. Unmatched junction bases numbered 9, after V lost 5 bases and J lost 2 bases. CDR3 loop: CASSGVAGGITDTQYF. DNA for the CDR3: TGTGCCAGCTCAGGTGTGGCGGGAGGCATCACAGATACGCAGTATTTT.